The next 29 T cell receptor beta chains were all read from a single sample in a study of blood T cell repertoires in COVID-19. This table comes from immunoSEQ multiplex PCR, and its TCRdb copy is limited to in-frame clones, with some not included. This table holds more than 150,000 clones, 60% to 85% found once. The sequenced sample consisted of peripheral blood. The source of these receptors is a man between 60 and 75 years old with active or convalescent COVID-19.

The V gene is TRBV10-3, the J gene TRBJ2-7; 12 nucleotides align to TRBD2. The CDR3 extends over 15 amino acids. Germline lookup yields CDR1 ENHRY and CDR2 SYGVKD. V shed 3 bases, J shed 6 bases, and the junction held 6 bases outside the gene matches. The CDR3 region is CAISDVTSGSSEQYF. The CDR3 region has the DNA TGTGCCATCAGTGATGTGACTAGCGGGAGTTCCGAGCAGTACTTC.

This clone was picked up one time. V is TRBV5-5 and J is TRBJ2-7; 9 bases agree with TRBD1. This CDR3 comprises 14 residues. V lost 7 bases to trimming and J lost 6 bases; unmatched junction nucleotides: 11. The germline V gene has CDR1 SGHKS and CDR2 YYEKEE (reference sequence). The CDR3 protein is CASSRGGQGSEQYF. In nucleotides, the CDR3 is TGTGCCAGCTCTCGTGGCGGACAGGGGTCCGAGCAGTACTTC.

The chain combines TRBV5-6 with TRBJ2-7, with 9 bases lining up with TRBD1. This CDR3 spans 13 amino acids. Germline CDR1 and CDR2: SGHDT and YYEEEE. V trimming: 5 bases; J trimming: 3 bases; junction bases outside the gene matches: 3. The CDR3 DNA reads TGTGCCAGCAGGTCGGGACAGGGCTACGAGCAGTACTTC. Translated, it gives CASRSGQGYEQYF.

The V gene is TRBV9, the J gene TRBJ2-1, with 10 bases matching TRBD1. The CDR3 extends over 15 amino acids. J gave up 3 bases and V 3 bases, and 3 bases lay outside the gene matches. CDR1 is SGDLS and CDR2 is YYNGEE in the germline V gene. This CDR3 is CASSEGQGRYNEQFF. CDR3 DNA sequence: TGTGCCAGCAGCGAGGGACAGGGGCGCTACAATGAGCAGTTCTTC.

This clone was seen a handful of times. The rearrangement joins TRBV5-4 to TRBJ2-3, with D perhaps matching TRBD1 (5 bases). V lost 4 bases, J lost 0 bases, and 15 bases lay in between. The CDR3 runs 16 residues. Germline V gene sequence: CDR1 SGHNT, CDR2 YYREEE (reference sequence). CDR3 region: CASSPFGAVSTDTQYF. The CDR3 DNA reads TGTGCCAGCAGCCCTTTTGGGGCGGTTAGCACAGATACGCAGTATTTT.

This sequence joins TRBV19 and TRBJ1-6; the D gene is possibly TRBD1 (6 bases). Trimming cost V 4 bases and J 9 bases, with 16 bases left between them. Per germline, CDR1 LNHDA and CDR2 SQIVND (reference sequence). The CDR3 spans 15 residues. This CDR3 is CASSNQGSARSPLHF. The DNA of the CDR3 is TGTGCCAGTAGTAACCAGGGGTCCGCGCGTTCACCCCTCCACTTT.

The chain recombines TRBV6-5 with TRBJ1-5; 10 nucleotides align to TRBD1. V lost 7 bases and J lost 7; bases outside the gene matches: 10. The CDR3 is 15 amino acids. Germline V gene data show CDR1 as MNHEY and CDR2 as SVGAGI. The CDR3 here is CASNSGQGEGQPQHF. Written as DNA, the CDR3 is TGTGCCAGCAATTCCGGACAGGGGGAAGGGCAGCCCCAGCATTTT.

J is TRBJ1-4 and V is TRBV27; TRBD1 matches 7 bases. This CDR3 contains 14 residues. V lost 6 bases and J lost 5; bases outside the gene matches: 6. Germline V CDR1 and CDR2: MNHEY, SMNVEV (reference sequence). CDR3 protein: CASSLTGWNEKLFF. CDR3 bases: TGTGCCAGCAGCCTGACAGGGTGGAATGAAAAACTGTTTTTT.

The CDR3 sequence: CATHGLRGSGELFF. CDR3 bases: TGTGCAACACACGGACTCAGGGGATCCGGGGAGCTGTTTTTT. This chain joins TRBV2 and TRBJ2-2; D is possibly TRBD1 (6 bases). Germline V gene lookup returns CDR1 SNHLY and CDR2 FYNNEI. The CDR3 extends over 14 amino acids.

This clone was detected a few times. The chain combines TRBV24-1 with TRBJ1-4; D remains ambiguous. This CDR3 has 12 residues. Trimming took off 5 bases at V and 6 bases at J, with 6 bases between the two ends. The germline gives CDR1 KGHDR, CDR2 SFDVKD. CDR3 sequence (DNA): TGTGCCACCAGTGGCCGGGATGAAAAACTGTTTTTT. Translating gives CATSGRDEKLFF.

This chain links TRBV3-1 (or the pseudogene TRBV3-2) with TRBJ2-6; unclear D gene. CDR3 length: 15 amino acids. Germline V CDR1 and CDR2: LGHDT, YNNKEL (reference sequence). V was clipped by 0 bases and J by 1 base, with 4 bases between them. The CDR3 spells CASSQERSGANVLTF. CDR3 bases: TGTGCCAGCAGCCAAGAGAGATCTGGGGCCAACGTCCTGACTTTC.

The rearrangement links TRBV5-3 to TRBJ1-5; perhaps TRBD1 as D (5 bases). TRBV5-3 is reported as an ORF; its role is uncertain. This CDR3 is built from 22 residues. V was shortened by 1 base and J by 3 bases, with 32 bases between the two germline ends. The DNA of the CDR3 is TGTGCCAGAAGCTTGATTGAAGATTCAAGCCCCAGAGACAGCCCTTCCAATCAGCCCCAGCATTTT. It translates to CARSLIEDSSPRDSPSNQPQHF.

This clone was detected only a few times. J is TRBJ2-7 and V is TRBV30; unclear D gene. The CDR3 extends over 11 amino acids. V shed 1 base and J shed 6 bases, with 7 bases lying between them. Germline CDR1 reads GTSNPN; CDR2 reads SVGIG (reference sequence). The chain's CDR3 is CAWSDGGEQYF. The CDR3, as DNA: TGTGCCTGGAGTGACGGCGGCGAGCAGTACTTC.

The CDR3 reads CSVGAAGVFGTQYF. DNA of the CDR3: TGCAGCGTTGGGGCGGCGGGAGTGTTTGGTACGCAGTATTTT. The chain employs TRBV29-1 and TRBJ2-3; 7 bases are shared with TRBD2. Germline loops: CDR1 SQVTM, CDR2 ANQGSEA. The CDR3 is 14 amino acids. V shed 4 bases, J shed 8 bases, and the junction held 12 bases outside the gene matches.

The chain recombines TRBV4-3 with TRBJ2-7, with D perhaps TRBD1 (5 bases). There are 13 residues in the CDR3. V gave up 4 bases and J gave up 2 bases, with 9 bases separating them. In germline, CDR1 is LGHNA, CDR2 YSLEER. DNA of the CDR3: TGCGCCAGCAGCCCAGACAGAACCTACGAGCAGTACTTC. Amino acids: CASSPDRTYEQYF.

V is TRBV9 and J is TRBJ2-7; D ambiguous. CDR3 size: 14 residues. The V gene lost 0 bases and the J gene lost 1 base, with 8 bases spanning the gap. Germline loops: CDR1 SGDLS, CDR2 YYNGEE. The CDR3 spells CASSVDAISYEQYF. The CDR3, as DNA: TGTGCCAGCAGCGTAGATGCGATATCCTACGAGCAGTACTTC.

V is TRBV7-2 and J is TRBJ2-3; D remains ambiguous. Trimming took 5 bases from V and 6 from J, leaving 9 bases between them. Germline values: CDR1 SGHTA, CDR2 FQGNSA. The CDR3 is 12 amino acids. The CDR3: CASSASRDTQYF. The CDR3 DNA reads TGTGCCAGCAGCGCTAGTCGGGATACGCAGTATTTT.

The CDR3 sequence is CASSFAGLAGVYNEQFF. The CDR3 DNA reads TGCGCCAGCAGCTTTGCCGGACTAGCGGGAGTTTACAATGAGCAGTTCTTC. The chain combines TRBV5-1 with TRBJ2-1; 13 nucleotides match TRBD2. The J segment lost 4 bases and the V segment lost 2 bases, leaving 6 bases of the junction unmatched. CDR3 length: 17 amino acids. The germline V gene has CDR1 SGHRS and CDR2 YFSETQ.

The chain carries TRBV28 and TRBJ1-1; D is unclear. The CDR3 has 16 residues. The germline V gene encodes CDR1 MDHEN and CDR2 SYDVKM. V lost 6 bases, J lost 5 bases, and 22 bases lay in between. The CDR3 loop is CASSPARSGVRTEAFF. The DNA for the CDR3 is TGTGCCAGCAGCCCGGCCCGGAGCGGGGTACGGACTGAAGCTTTCTTT.

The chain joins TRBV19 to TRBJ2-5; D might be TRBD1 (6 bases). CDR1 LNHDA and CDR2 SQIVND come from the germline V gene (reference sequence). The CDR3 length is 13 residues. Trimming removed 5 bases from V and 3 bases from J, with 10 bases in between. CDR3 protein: CASSRRQEETQYF. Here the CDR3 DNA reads TGTGCCAGTAGTCGGAGACAGGAAGAGACCCAGTACTTC.

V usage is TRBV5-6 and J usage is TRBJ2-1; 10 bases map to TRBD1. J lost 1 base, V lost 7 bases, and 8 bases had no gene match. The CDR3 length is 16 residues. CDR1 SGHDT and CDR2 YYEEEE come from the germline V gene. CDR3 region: CASFRDRGQSYNEQFF. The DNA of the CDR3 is TGTGCCAGCTTCCGGGACAGGGGTCAGTCCTACAATGAGCAGTTCTTC.

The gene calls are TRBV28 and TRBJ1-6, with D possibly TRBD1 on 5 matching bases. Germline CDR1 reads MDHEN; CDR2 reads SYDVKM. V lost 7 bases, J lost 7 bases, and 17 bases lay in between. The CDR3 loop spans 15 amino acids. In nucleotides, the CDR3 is TGTGCCAGCATCCACGGGGGGGAAGGGAATTCACCCCTCCACTTT. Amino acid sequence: CASIHGGEGNSPLHF.

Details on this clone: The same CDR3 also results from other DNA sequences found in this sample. The CDR3 spells CASSRQGETQYF. CDR3 coding DNA: TGTGCCAGCAGCCGACAGGGAGAGACCCAGTACTTC. The rearrangement uses TRBV14 and TRBJ2-5; 7 bases are a match to TRBD1. The CDR3 consists of 12 residues. Germline V gene sequence: CDR1 SGHDN, CDR2 FVKESK. The junction had 0 bases not matched to a gene; V was cut back by 4 bases and J by 4 bases.

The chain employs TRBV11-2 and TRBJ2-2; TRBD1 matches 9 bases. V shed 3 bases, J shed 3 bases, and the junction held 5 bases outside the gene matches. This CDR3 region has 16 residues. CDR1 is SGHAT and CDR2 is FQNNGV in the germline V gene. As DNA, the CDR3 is TGTGCCAGCAGCTTTACAGGGGGCCTCGACACCGGGGAGCTGTTTTTT. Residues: CASSFTGGLDTGELFF.

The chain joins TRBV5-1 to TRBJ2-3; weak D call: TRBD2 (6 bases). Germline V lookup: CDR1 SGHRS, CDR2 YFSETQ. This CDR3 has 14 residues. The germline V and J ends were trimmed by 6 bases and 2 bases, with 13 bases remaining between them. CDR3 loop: CASTPGTYTDTQYF. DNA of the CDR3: TGCGCCAGCACCCCAGGGACTTACACAGATACGCAGTATTTT.

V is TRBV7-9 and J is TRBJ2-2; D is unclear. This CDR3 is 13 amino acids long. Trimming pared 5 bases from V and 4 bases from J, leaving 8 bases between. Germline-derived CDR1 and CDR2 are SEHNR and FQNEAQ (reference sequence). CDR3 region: CASSLQSTGELFF. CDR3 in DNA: TGTGCCAGCAGCCTACAGTCCACCGGGGAGCTGTTTTTT.

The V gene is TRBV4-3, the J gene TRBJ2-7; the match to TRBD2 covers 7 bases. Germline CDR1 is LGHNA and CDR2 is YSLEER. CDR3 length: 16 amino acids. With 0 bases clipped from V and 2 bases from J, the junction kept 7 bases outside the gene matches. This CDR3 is CASSQDEASGTYEQYF. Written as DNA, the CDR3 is TGCGCCAGCAGCCAAGACGAGGCTAGCGGTACCTACGAGCAGTACTTC.

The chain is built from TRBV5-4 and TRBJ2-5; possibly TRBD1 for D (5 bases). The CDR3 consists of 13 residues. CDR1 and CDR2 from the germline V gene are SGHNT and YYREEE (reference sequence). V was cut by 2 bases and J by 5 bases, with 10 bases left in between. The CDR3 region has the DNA TGTGCCAGCAGCTTATCAGGGCCGGAGACCCAGTACTTC. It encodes CASSLSGPETQYF.

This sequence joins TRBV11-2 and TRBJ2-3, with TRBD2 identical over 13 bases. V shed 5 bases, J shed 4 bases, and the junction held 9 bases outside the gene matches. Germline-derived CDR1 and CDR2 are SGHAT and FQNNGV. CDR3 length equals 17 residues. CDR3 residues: CASSPGTSGDFADTQYF. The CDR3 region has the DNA TGTGCCAGCAGCCCAGGGACTAGCGGGGATTTCGCAGATACGCAGTATTTT.